This is a list of T cell receptor beta chains from one sample in a study of blood T cell repertoires in COVID-19. Assay used: immunoSEQ multiplex PCR; TCRdb lists only in-frame clones, some missing. Of roughly 130,000 clones in the sample, over 80% were seen once. The source material was peripheral blood. These receptors came from a man aged 60 to 69 with active or convalescent COVID-19. Each CDR3 is given with its conserved first and last residue. D genes are given only for firm matches. Not all rows give a size; the values are once, few, many and, for expanded clones, a class.

J	size	D	V	DNA	CDR3
TRBJ2-3	.	TRBD2	TRBV6-6	TGTGCCAGCAGTTACCCTCTAGCGGAGAACACAGATACGCAGTATTTT	CASSYPLAENTDTQYF
TRBJ1-5	.	TRBD1	TRBV18	TGTGCCAGCTCTCTGGGACAGGGTAGAAGCAATCAGCCCCAGCATTTT	CASSLGQGRSNQPQHF
TRBJ1-2	.	TRBD1	TRBV28	TGTGCCAGCAGTTCCTCCGGGACAGGGGGCAGCGAGAGCTATGGCTACACCTTC	CASSSSGTGGSESYGYTF
TRBJ2-7	.	TRBD1	TRBV4-3	TGCGCCAGCAGCCAGGTACAGGGGGCCGAGCAGTACTTC	CASSQVQGAEQYF
TRBJ2-1	once	.	TRBV11-3	TGTGCCAGCAGCTCTACTAGCATCAATGAGCAGTTCTTC	CASSSTSINEQFF
TRBJ1-5	.	.	TRBV28	TGTGCCAGCAGAAAGGGCGGGGTTCAGCCCCAGCATTTT	CASRKGGVQPQHF
TRBJ2-5	.	TRBD1	TRBV19	TGTGCCAGTAGTATACTACCAGGGGGTGTACAAGAGACCCAGTACTTC	CASSILPGGVQETQYF
TRBJ2-1	.	TRBD2	TRBV5-1	TGCGCCAGCAGCTTAGGACTAGCGGGAGAACCGGAGTTCTTC	CASSLGLAGEPEFF
TRBJ2-1	once	TRBD2	TRBV7-2	TGTGCCAGCAGCCACCCCGGGACTAGCGTACCCTACAATGAGCAGTTCTTC	CASSHPGTSVPYNEQFF
TRBJ2-7	once	.	TRBV11-2	TGTGCCAGCAGCTTAAACAGGGCAAGTGAGCAGTACTTC	CASSLNRASEQYF
TRBJ2-5	once	TRBD1	TRBV19	TGTGCCAGTAGTAACCCCGGGACAGGTAGAAAGACCCAGTACTTC	CASSNPGTGRKTQYF
TRBJ2-7	.	TRBD1	TRBV5-1	TGCGCCAGCAGCTGGGGGACAGGGGCCTACGAGCAGTACTTC	CASSWGTGAYEQYF
TRBJ1-1	.	TRBD1	TRBV28	TGTGCCAGCAGTGGGACAGGGGCATTTGGGGCTGAAGCTTTCTTT	CASSGTGAFGAEAFF
TRBJ2-1	.	.	TRBV5-1	TGCGCCAGCAGCTTGGAGGGGGGGACCTACAATGAGCAGTTCTTC	CASSLEGGTYNEQFF
TRBJ1-1	.	.	TRBV9	TGTGCCAGCAGCCAATCGGGGGGGCAGCTCATGAACACTGAAGCTTTCTTT	CASSQSGGQLMNTEAFF
TRBJ1-1	.	TRBD1	TRBV3-1/TRBV3-2	TGTGCCAGCAGCCATGACAGGGGTCTTACTGAAGCTTTCTTT	CASSHDRGLTEAFF
TRBJ2-1	.	TRBD2	TRBV7-2	TGTGCCAGCAGCTTCACCGGGACTAGCGGTTACAATGAGCAGTTCTTC	CASSFTGTSGYNEQFF